The 15 T cell receptor beta chains below all came from one sample that was sequenced in a study of regulatory T cells in long-lasting Graves disease. With iRepertoire HTBI primers and Arm-PCR of CDR3 regions, TCR beta libraries were built. TCRdb processed the multiplex PCR reads anew with MiXCR; each CDR3 protein has one entry. Of some 560,000 distinct CDR3 sequences in the sample, roughly 15% were seen once. Noted time point: newly diagnosed GD, antithyroid drugs for less than 3 months. Researchers made the TCR library from RNA that was extracted from PBMCs. These data also featured in a second study, about T cells in Graves' hyperthyroidism and ophthalmopathy.

Sequenced here: peripheral blood mononuclear cells (PBMCs), sampled at new diagnosis, from a patient treated with antithyroid drugs. These receptors came from a woman between 40 and 65 years old with Graves disease.

This clonotype was found many times. The chain has TRBV29-1 and TRBJ2-7, with D tentatively TRBD1 (6 bases). With 4 bases removed from V and 6 bases from J, the gap between germline ends came to 13 bases. In germline, CDR1 is SQVTM, CDR2 ANQGSEA. CDR3 length: 12 amino acids. The CDR3 protein is CSVAGTLSEQYF. The CDR3, as DNA: TGCAGCGTTGCCGGGACACTTTCCGAGCAGTACTTC.

The J gene is TRBJ2-7, the V gene TRBV5-1; a weak D match, TRBD1 (6 bases). Per germline, CDR1 SGHRS and CDR2 YFSETQ. Trimming removed 0 bases at V and 4 bases at J, with 14 bases between. This CDR3 is 15 amino acids long. The CDR3 coding sequence is TGCGCCAGCAGCTTGGGAGGGGACAACTGGTACGAGCAGTACTTC. It codes for CASSLGGDNWYEQYF. Combining the CDR3 with reference TRBV5-1 and TRBJ2-7 gives the whole variable domain KAGVTQTPRYLIKTRGQQVTLSCSPISGHRSVSWYQQTPGQGLQFLFEYFSETQRNKGNFPGRFSGRQFSNSRSEMNVSTLELGDSALYLCASSLGGDNWYEQYFGPGTRLTVT.

In its sample, this clonotype was seen many times. The rearrangement uses TRBV6-5 and TRBJ1-1; 7 bases match TRBD1. After removal of 1 base from V and 0 bases from J, the junction contained 8 bases not matched to a gene. Germline V gene data show CDR1 as MNHEY and CDR2 as SVGAGI. The CDR3 is 17 residues long. CDR3 in DNA: TGTGCCAGCAGTTACTTCCCCTCCGGACAGGTGAACACTGAAGCTTTCTTT. It specifies CASSYFPSGQVNTEAFF.

This clonotype was observed a handful of times. V gene TRBV2 combines with J gene TRBJ2-1, with TRBD2 matching 7 bases. V lost 6 bases, J lost 3 bases, and 5 bases stayed unmatched. This CDR3 has 14 residues. Germline V CDR1 and CDR2: SNHLY, FYNNEI. CDR3: CASSNRDYYNEQFF. The CDR3 nucleotides read TGTGCCAGCAGCAACCGGGACTACTACAATGAGCAGTTCTTC.

J is TRBJ1-2 and V is TRBV28; unclear D gene. V was trimmed by 5 bases and J by 4 bases, leaving 11 bases between them. CDR3 size: 13 residues. The germline V gene has CDR1 MDHEN and CDR2 SYDVKM. DNA of the CDR3: TGTGCCAGCAGTGCGGAGTCCCCCTATGGCTACACCTTC. Its protein product is CASSAESPYGYTF.

The V and J genes are TRBV14 and TRBJ2-3, with no clear D. The V end was cut by 0 bases, the J end by 2 bases, with 9 bases between. CDR3 length equals 15 residues. CDR1 and CDR2 (germline): SGHDN, FVKESK. DNA for the CDR3: TGTGCCAGCAGCCAAGAACCTGATACCACAGATACGCAGTATTTT. Translation gives CASSQEPDTTDTQYF.

This chain joins TRBV28 and TRBJ1-1; D is uncertain. The V and J ends lost 5 bases and 7 bases respectively, with 20 bases between them. This CDR3 is built from 15 residues. The germline gives CDR1 MDHEN, CDR2 SYDVKM. CDR3 residues: CASSPFIRTDSEAFF. The DNA for the CDR3 is TGTGCCAGCAGTCCCTTTATACGGACGGATAGTGAAGCTTTCTTT.

This chain links TRBV27 with TRBJ1-2; 10 bases fit TRBD1. V dropped 3 bases and J dropped 4; count of bases not matched to a gene: 5. CDR3 length: 15 residues. CDR1 and CDR2 (germline): MNHEY, SMNVEV (reference sequence). CDR3 in DNA: TGTGCCAGCAGTTTTGGGACAGGGGTAGGCTATGGCTACACCTTC. As protein: CASSFGTGVGYGYTF.

In this sample, this clonotype turned up many times. This chain connects TRBV18 to TRBJ2-7; D is ambiguous. The length of the CDR3 is 11 residues. Trimming pared 8 bases from V and 5 bases from J, leaving 10 bases between. Germline V lookup: CDR1 KGHSH, CDR2 LQKENI. The CDR3 sequence: CASSPGHEQYF. CDR3 in DNA: TGTGCCAGCAGCCCCGGCCACGAGCAGTACTTC.

In this sample, this clonotype turned up many times. A much larger clone lies a single base off, so this may be a read error. The chain uses TRBV6-5 and TRBJ1-5; TRBD1 agrees at 7 bases. V dropped 4 bases and J dropped 5; count of bases not matched to a gene: 5. CDR1 is MNHEY and CDR2 is SVGAGI in the germline V gene. CDR3 length: 14 residues. CDR3 in amino acids: CASSFQGGHQPQHF. DNA of the CDR3: TGTGCCAGCAGTTTTCAGGGGGGGCATCAGCCCCAGCATTTT.

The genes are TRBV3-1 and TRBJ2-7; the D gene is possibly TRBD1 (6 bases). Germline V gene lookup returns CDR1 LGHDT and CDR2 YNNKEL (reference sequence). The CDR3 has 15 amino acids. The germline V and J ends were trimmed by 1 base and 2 bases, with 12 bases remaining between them. The CDR3 sequence is CASSQGIQGPYEQYF. The CDR3 DNA reads as TGTGCCAGCAGCCAAGGAATACAGGGTCCCTACGAGCAGTACTTC.

This clonotype occurred many times. The chain has TRBV6-4 and TRBJ1-1; maybe TRBD1 (6 bases). The CDR3 is 15 amino acids. Germline CDR1 MRHNA, CDR2 SNTAGT. V was trimmed by 4 bases and J by 0 bases, leaving 12 bases between them. CDR3 region: CASSALDSMNTEAFF. The CDR3 nucleotides are TGTGCCAGCAGTGCCCTGGACAGTATGAACACTGAAGCTTTCTTT.

This clonotype showed up many times. This chain joins TRBV11-3 and TRBJ1-1, with D possibly being TRBD1 (5 bases). Germline CDR1 and CDR2: SGHNT and YENEEA. This CDR3 is 15 amino acids long. V lost 1 base and J 0 bases, leaving 9 bases between the germline ends. The CDR3 spells CASSLGGVMNTEAFF. The CDR3, as DNA: TGTGCCAGCAGCTTAGGGGGCGTGATGAACACTGAAGCTTTCTTT.

Regarding this clonotype: Being one base from a much bigger clone, this may be a read error. The rearrangement joins TRBV28 to TRBJ1-1; 8 bases fit TRBD1. CDR1 MDHEN and CDR2 SYDVKM come from the germline V gene. The CDR3 is 16 residues long. The CDR3 DNA sequence: TGTGCCATCAGTGAGAGGACAGGGTCCCCGAACACTGGAGCTTTCTTT. Translated, it gives CAISERTGSPNTGAFF.

This clonotype was seen many times. The chain carries TRBV18 and TRBJ2-3; TRBD2 matches 8 bases. CDR3 length equals 14 residues. Trimming cost V 5 bases and J 3 bases; bases outside gene matches: 4. Per germline, CDR1 KGHSH and CDR2 LQKENI. CDR3 nucleotides: TGTGCCAGCTCAACACTAGCGGAGACAGATACGCAGTATTTT. It is translated as CASSTLAETDTQYF.